The present entry profiles one T cell receptor (beta chain) with its context. This entry belongs to a study of blood T cell repertoires in COVID-19. Turning to the study itself: In each case, the material was cDNA or gDNA derived from T cells, B-cell-depleted T cells, or PBMCs.

In the source study's methods: Nucleated cell counts were estimated from reference gene primer amplification. The table came from immunoSEQ multiplex PCR; TCRdb's copy has only in-frame clones and leaves some out. Clonal size and the V and J genes are those of that table, whereas D and trimming came from the DNA. The sample includes 86,000 or so clones, around nine tenths seen only once; the top ten take 4.5% to 5%. Germline V gene sequence: CDR1 MNHEY, CDR2 SMNVEV (reference sequence). V lost 8 bases and J lost 5; bases outside the gene matches: 7. CDR3 size: 14 residues. V gene TRBV27 combines with J gene TRBJ2-1; 9 nucleotides match TRBD2. Sequencing used peripheral blood. This TCR derives from a man between 45 and 60 years old with active or convalescent COVID-19. The CDR3 DNA reads as TGTGCCAGCTCCTTAGGACTAGCGAACAATGAGCAGTTCTTC. Translation: CASSLGLANNEQFF.